One and the same sample provided the 5 T cell receptor beta chains below, sequenced in a study of T cell responses to AZD1222 COVID-19 vaccine. Sequencing used immunoSEQ multiplex PCR; TCRdb keeps in-frame clones, though not all of them. The top ten clones hold 20% to 30% of a sample with 50,000 to 85,000 clones, about four fifths of them seen once. The sequencing used peripheral blood, collected on day 0 of MenACWY control vaccination. Receptors originate from an adult in good health.

This clone was seen a few times. This rearrangement joins TRBV10-3 to TRBJ1-3; D gene uncertain. The germline CDR1 and CDR2 sequences are ENHRY and SYGVKD. With 2 bases removed from V and 4 bases from J, the gap between germline ends came to 6 bases. This CDR3 region has 13 residues. CDR3 residues: CAISEGVGNTIYF. CDR3 DNA sequence: TGTGCCATCAGTGAGGGGGTCGGAAACACCATATATTTT.

The genes are TRBV7-2 and TRBJ2-2; no reliable D call. Per germline, CDR1 SGHTA and CDR2 FQGNSA. V was shortened by 8 bases and J by 3 bases, with 7 bases between the two germline ends. This CDR3 is 12 amino acids long. CDR3 nucleotides: TGTGCCAGCTCAACTTACACCGGGGAGCTGTTTTTT. Its protein is CASSTYTGELFF.

This chain links TRBV5-4 with TRBJ1-2, with 10 bases identical to TRBD1. This CDR3 region has 15 residues. Losses at the gene ends were 2 bases for V and 8 bases for J; bases not matched to a gene: 9. Germline CDR1 and CDR2: SGHNT and YYREEE (reference sequence). CDR3 DNA sequence: TGTGCCAGCAGCTTCGCCCGACAGGGGGCGGGCGGCTACACCTTC. It encodes CASSFARQGAGGYTF. Full variable domain (rest looked up from reference TRBV5-4 and TRBJ1-2): ETGVTQSPTHLIKTRGQQVTLRCSSQSGHNTVSWYQQALGQGPQFIFQYYREEENGRGNFPPRFSGLQFPNYSSELNVNALELDDSALYLCASSFARQGAGGYTFGSGTRLTVV.

V gene TRBV6-1 combines with J gene TRBJ1-3, with D uncertain. Deletions cut 3 bases from V and 4 bases from J, with 7 bases between. This CDR3 is built from 13 residues. CDR1 MNHNS and CDR2 SASEGT come from the germline V gene. The CDR3 DNA reads TGTGCCAGCAGTGAGGCCCGGGGAAACACCATATATTTT. Amino acids: CASSEARGNTIYF.

The chain joins TRBV19 to TRBJ2-1; D possibly corresponds to TRBD2 (5 bases). From germline, CDR1 is LNHDA and CDR2 SQIVND (reference sequence). The germline V and J ends were trimmed by 6 bases and 3 bases, with 12 bases remaining between them. This CDR3 has 14 residues. This CDR3 reads CASSPGLIYNEQFF. CDR3 in DNA: TGTGCCAGTAGCCCCGGACTCATCTACAATGAGCAGTTCTTC.